This TCR beta chain was sequenced for a study of shared clonotypes between healthy human individuals. Per germline, CDR1 MNHEY and CDR2 SMNVEV (reference sequence). V was clipped by 2 bases and J by 3 bases, with 17 bases between them. The CDR3 is 17 amino acids. TCRdb keeps only in-frame clones here, not all; method: immunoSEQ multiplex PCR. The sample records 600,000 to 750,000 clones, more than 70% being singletons. In this sample, this clone turned up many times. The receptor was isolated from a woman aged 30 to 39 in good health. The sample taken for sequencing was memory CD4+ T cells sorted from blood. Subset described: CD45RA-negative fraction. The V and J genes are TRBV27 and TRBJ2-1; D may be TRBD2 (5 bases). The CDR3 sequence: CASSLAKLSGLYNEQFF. The CDR3 nucleotides are TGTGCCAGCAGTTTAGCCAAACTAAGCGGTCTCTACAATGAGCAGTTCTTC.